This T cell receptor beta chain was recovered during a study of CD8+ T cells in alopecia areata. About the research overall: For the treated group, dosing was oral tofacitinib at 5 to 10 mg twice daily.

As to this clone: Its target is unknown.

In germline, CDR1 is MGHRA, CDR2 YSYEKL. The CDR3 sequence is 14 residues long. Deletions cut 0 bases from V and 6 bases from J, with 11 bases between. Treatment specified: oral pan-JAK inhibitor, 5-10 mg twice daily. CD4+ and CD8+ T cells were sorted from PBMCs stained for CD3, CD4 and CD8. General study findings and limits: TCRs were shared less clearly across patients than in mice, possibly for HLA-related reasons.

Following RNA extraction, reverse transcription yielded cDNA that acted as the sequencing template. The method was immunoSEQ multiplex PCR; TCRdb's version includes in-frame clones alone and lacks a portion of them. The table has 200,000 or so clones, over 45% seen once. The clonotype originates from a human donor with alopecia areata. Sequencing was performed on CD4+ T cells sorted from blood, taken at week 24, from a patient treated with tofacitinib. This chain connects TRBV4-1 to TRBJ2-5; D could derive from TRBD1 or TRBD2 (5 bases each). CDR3 in amino acids: CASSQDGARKTQYF. For the CDR3, the DNA is TGCGCCAGCAGCCAAGACGGGGCGAGGAAGACCCAGTACTTC.